Following are 31 T cell receptor beta chains from one sample sequenced in a study of tumor-infiltrating lymphocytes in primary liver carcinoma. TCR beta cDNA was reverse-transcribed from about 0.45 ug of total RNA. The reaction used a constant-region primer and ProtoScript II reverse transcriptase. Each TCR beta library was derived from three nested multiplex PCR rounds that employed slightly modified ARM-PCR. Both of the initial two PCR rounds ran for about 9 cycles and employed TRBV1-TRBV30 forward primers alongside a C-beta reverse primer. Using its own MiXCR run on the multiplex PCR reads, TCRdb lists one record per CDR3 protein. The sample yields approximately 40,000 distinct CDR3 sequences, approximately 70% seen once. Unsorted bulk tissue (roughly 20-34 mg) underwent RNA and DNA co-extraction. The sample was liver tumor tissue from sampling region 2. Subset in this sample: tumor region T2, inferior pole. All receptors come from a man aged 40-49 years with primary liver carcinoma and hepatitis B virus infection.

As to this clonotype: A junction end diverges from the germline sequence, so it may reflect a read error. The chain couples TRBV29-1 to TRBJ2-1, with unresolved D. The CDR3 is 11 residues long. Germline V gene lookup returns CDR1 SQVTM and CDR2 ANQGSEA. The CDR3 nucleotides read TGCGGCGTTGAAGTATACAATAAGCAGTTCTTC. Encoded protein: CGVEVYNKQFF.

This clonotype was seen only a few times. This CDR3 is missing its conserved last phenylalanine or tryptophan, likely due to a read error. This chain connects TRBV4-2 to TRBJ1-4; a possible D gene is TRBD1 (5 bases). V was trimmed by 7 bases and J by 8 bases, leaving 17 bases between them. Germline V gene sequence: CDR1 LGHNA, CDR2 YNFKEQ. There are 14 residues in the CDR3. The CDR3 loop reads CASTPGGTQEKLFL. CDR3 nucleotides: TGTGCCAGCACCCCTGGCGGGACGCAGGAAAAACTGTTTTTA.

As to this clonotype: The junction departs from the called germline gene at one end, perhaps through a read error. The CDR3 here is CASSSRQTSFSRANVLTF. The DNA for the CDR3 is TGTGCCAGCAGTTCCCGACAGACATCCTTCTCTCGGGCCAACGTCCTGACTTTC. J is TRBJ2-6 and V is TRBV12-3 or TRBV12-4, with D possibly being TRBD1 (5 bases). CDR3 size: 18 residues.

This rearrangement joins TRBV5-1 to TRBJ2-1; TRBD2 aligns across 7 bases. This CDR3 comprises 16 residues. Germline trimming cut 1 base from V and 5 bases from J; bases unmatched to any gene: 9. Germline loops: CDR1 SGHRS, CDR2 YFSETQ. CDR3 DNA sequence: TGCGCCAGCAGCTTGATAGGCGGGAGTAGACACAATGAGCAGTTCTTC. This codes for CASSLIGGSRHNEQFF.

This clonotype occurred many times. A read error is possible here, since a much larger clone lies one base away. The rearrangement links TRBV6-5 to TRBJ2-2, with D perhaps TRBD2 (5 bases). Trimming stripped 8 bases from V and 7 bases from J, with 17 bases between. The CDR3 has 14 residues. CDR1 and CDR2 from the germline V gene are MNHEY and SVGAGI. The chain's CDR3 is CASGPGGGGGELFF. The CDR3 nucleotides are TGTGCCAGCGGCCCCGGCGGCGGAGGCGGGGAGCTGTTTTTT.

Note on this clonotype: Its ends do not fully match the called genes, so a read error is possible. This chain joins TRBV11-2 and TRBJ2-1; 7 bases map to TRBD2. The germline gives CDR1 SGHAT, CDR2 FQNNGV. The CDR3 has 15 amino acids. The CDR3, as DNA: TGTGACAGCAGCTTTAGCGGGCCATTCGACAATGAGCGGTTCTTC. Translation: CDSSFSGPFDNERFF.

Only a few counts were recorded for this clonotype. One base away lies a much larger clone, so this may be a sequencing read error. V is TRBV30 and J is TRBJ2-1; D may be TRBD2 (6 bases). The CDR3 length is 13 residues. Germline V gives CDR1 GTSNPN, CDR2 SVGIG (reference sequence). CDR3 protein: CAWEGLFYNEQSF. As DNA, the CDR3 is TGTGCCTGGGAGGGACTTTTTTACAATGAGCAGTCCTTC.

Comments on this clonotype: It may be a read error: a sequence one base away is much more abundant. The V call is TRBV18, the J call TRBJ2-7; possible D gene TRBD1, 6 bases. This CDR3 contains 15 residues. CDR1 KGHSH and CDR2 LQKENI come from the germline V gene. The CDR3 nucleotides read TGTGCCAGCTCACCTACGATAGCGTCCAGGGGCGAGCACTACTTC. As protein: CASSPTIASRGEHYF.

Concerning this clonotype itself: At one of its ends the junction is not consistent with the germline gene, which may arise from a read error. Here the CDR3 DNA reads TGTGCCAGCAGCATCGGGCAGACCCACTATTTC. Encoded protein: CASSIGQTHYF. V and J are TRBV11-2 and TRBJ2-5; D remains unclear. CDR3 length: 11 residues. Germline loops: CDR1 SGHAT, CDR2 FQNNGV.

With regard to this clonotype: At one end, the junction sequence differs from germline, possibly due to a read error. The genes are TRBV28 and TRBJ2-2; perhaps TRBD2 as D (5 bases). Germline CDR1 MDHEN, CDR2 SYDVKM. The CDR3 sequence is 13 residues long. CDR3 DNA sequence: TGTGCCAGCAGTTTGTCATCCACCGGGGAGCCGTTTTTT. It specifies CASSLSSTGEPFF.

Notes on this clonotype: Relative to the germline gene, one junction end is altered; a read error may explain this. The chain joins TRBV14 to TRBJ2-5; D not certain. The CDR3 is 13 residues long. Germline assignment: CDR1 SGHDN and CDR2 FVKESK. CDR3 in amino acids: CAGSRDNSETQYF. The CDR3 nucleotides read TGTGCCGGCAGCCGAGATAATTCCGAGACCCAGTACTTC.

About this clonotype itself: A read error may account for a junction end that differs from germline. The chain recombines TRBV5-4 with TRBJ2-5; D is perhaps TRBD2 (6 bases). The CDR3 totals 17 residues. CDR1 is SGHNT, CDR2 YYREEE, per germline (reference sequence). CDR3 nucleotides: TGTACCAGCAGCTTGGCCATTCCAGCGCAATGGAGGGGGACCCAGTACTTC. It specifies CTSSLAIPAQWRGTQYF. Supplemented by reference TRBV5-4 and TRBJ2-5, the full variable domain reads ETGVTQSPTHLIKTRGQQVTLRCSSQSGHNTVSWYQQALGQGPQFIFQYYREEENGRGNFPPRFSGLQFPNYSSELNVNALELDDSALYLCTSSLAIPAQWRGTQYFGPGTRLLVL.

This clonotype was observed at least ten times. The V call is TRBV14, the J call TRBJ1-1, with TRBD1 matching over 7 bases. The V and J ends lost 4 bases and 11 bases, in that order; junction bases with no gene match: 13. Germline V gene sequence: CDR1 SGHDN, CDR2 FVKESK. CDR3 length equals 14 residues. Here the CDR3 reads CASSPSDRLDAAFF. Here the CDR3 DNA reads TGTGCCAGCAGCCCTTCGGACAGGTTGGATGCGGCTTTCTTT. The full variable domain, its missing parts supplied by reference TRBV14 and TRBJ1-1, is EAGVTQFPSHSVIEKGQTVTLRCDPISGHDNLYWYRRVMGKEIKFLLHFVKESKQDESGMPNNRFLAERTGGTYSTLKVQPAELEDSGVYFCASSPSDRLDAAFFGQGTRLTVV.

About this clonotype: Relative to the germline gene, one junction end is altered; a read error may explain this. The DNA for the CDR3 is TGTACCTGGAGACCTGATGGCTACACCTTC. It is translated as CTWRPDGYTF. V usage is TRBV30 and J usage is TRBJ1-2; D is unclear. Germline V gene lookup returns CDR1 GTSNPN and CDR2 SVGIG (reference sequence). The CDR3 is 10 residues long.

Concerning this clonotype itself: Mismatch with germline at one junction end may stem from a read error. The chain has TRBV5-4 and TRBJ2-6; 7 bases agree with TRBD1. The CDR3 is made up of 17 amino acids. CDR1 is SGHNT, CDR2 YYREEE, per germline (reference sequence). This chain's CDR3 is CANKGGQAVSGASVLTF. The CDR3 coding sequence is TGTGCCAACAAAGGAGGACAGGCCGTCTCTGGGGCCAGCGTCCTGACTTTC.

Notes on this clonotype: Relative to the germline gene, one junction end is altered; a read error may explain this. The CDR3 reads CTSNPRDIRYEQYF. The CDR3, as DNA: TGTACCAGCAACCCGAGGGACATCCGCTACGAGCAGTACTTC. V and J are TRBV7-8 and TRBJ2-7; D might be TRBD1 (6 bases). The CDR3 sequence is 14 residues long. Germline V gives CDR1 SGHVS, CDR2 FQNEAQ. Complete variable domain (other parts from reference TRBV7-8 and TRBJ2-7): GAGVSQSPRYKVAKRGQDVALRCDPISGHVSLFWYQQALGQGPEFLTYFQNEAQLDKSGLPSDRFFAERPEGSVSTLKIQRTQQEDSAVYLCTSNPRDIRYEQYFGPGTRLTVT.

In regard to this clonotype: The junction departs from germline at one end; a sequencing error may be responsible. The chain employs TRBV11-3 and TRBJ2-3; D tentatively fits TRBD1 or TRBD2 (5 bases each). This CDR3 has 15 amino acids. Germline CDR1 and CDR2: SGHNT and YENEEA. The CDR3 sequence: CASSPGGGPTYTLYF. As DNA, the CDR3 is TGTGCCAGCAGTCCCGGTGGGGGTCCCACATATACGCTGTATTTT.

About this clonotype: Relative to the germline gene, one junction end is altered; a read error may explain this. In DNA, the CDR3 is TGTGCCAGTAGTTCGGGTAGCGAGCAGTACTTC. Amino acids: CASSSGSEQYF. The chain links TRBV6-5 to TRBJ2-7; D remains ambiguous. The CDR3 is 11 amino acids. The germline V gene encodes CDR1 MNHEY and CDR2 SVGAGI.

In the case of this clonotype: A junction end diverges from the germline sequence, so it may reflect a read error. J is TRBJ2-1 and V is TRBV5-1; perhaps TRBD2 as D (6 bases). This CDR3 spans 15 amino acids. Germline loops: CDR1 SGHRS, CDR2 YFSETQ. CDR3 sequence reads: CASRVGGDSYSEQFF. The CDR3 DNA is TGCGCCAGCAGAGTGGGGGGAGACTCCTACAGTGAGCAGTTCTTC. The complete variable domain, with remaining parts taken from reference TRBV5-1 and TRBJ2-1, reads KAGVTQTPRYLIKTRGQQVTLSCSPISGHRSVSWYQQTPGQGLQFLFEYFSETQRNKGNFPGRFSGRQFSNSRSEMNVSTLELGDSALYLCASRVGGDSYSEQFFGPGTRLTVL.

This clonotype appeared many times. The chain links TRBV5-1 to TRBJ2-3; 8 nucleotides match TRBD2. V lost 3 bases to trimming and J lost 3 bases; unmatched junction nucleotides: 3. The germline gives CDR1 SGHRS, CDR2 YFSETQ. The CDR3 covers 14 residues. The DNA of the CDR3 is TGCGCCAGCAGCTCCGGACTAGCAACAGATACGCAGTATTTT. Its translation is CASSSGLATDTQYF. Full variable domain (rest looked up from reference TRBV5-1 and TRBJ2-3): KAGVTQTPRYLIKTRGQQVTLSCSPISGHRSVSWYQQTPGQGLQFLFEYFSETQRNKGNFPGRFSGRQFSNSRSEMNVSTLELGDSALYLCASSSGLATDTQYFGPGTRLTVL.

On this clonotype itself: Compared with germline, one end of the junction differs, possibly owing to a read error. The gene calls are TRBV6-5 and TRBJ2-1; no reliable D call. Germline loops: CDR1 MNHEY, CDR2 SVGAGI. This CDR3 is 13 amino acids long. This CDR3 is CVSSYATANEQFF. In DNA form, the CDR3 reads TGTGTCAGCAGTTACGCAACGGCCAATGAGCAGTTCTTC.

In regard to this clonotype: Sequence at one end of the junction differs from germline and may be a read error. This chain uses TRBV29-1 with TRBJ2-3; D may be TRBD1 (6 bases). The germline V gene has CDR1 SQVTM and CDR2 ANQGSEA. The CDR3 spans 14 residues. The CDR3, as DNA: TGCAGCGTTTCCGGGGCAGGGGCGTCAGATACACAGTATTTC. It encodes CSVSGAGASDTQYF.

For this clonotype: The junction differs from germline at one of its ends, possibly a read error. The genes are TRBV11-2 and TRBJ1-5; the D gene is possibly TRBD1 (6 bases). The CDR3 runs to 17 residues. Germline loops: CDR1 SGHAT, CDR2 FQNNGV. Here the CDR3 DNA reads TGTTCCAGCAGCTTAGTAGGGGTAACAGGGAGCAATCAGCCCCAGTACTTT. Translating gives CSSSLVGVTGSNQPQYF. Combining the CDR3 with reference TRBV11-2 and TRBJ1-5 gives the whole variable domain EAGVAQSPRYKIIEKRQSVAFWCNPISGHATLYWYQQILGQGPKLLIQFQNNGVVDDSQLPKDRFSAERLKGVDSTLKIQPAKLEDSAVYLCSSSLVGVTGSNQPQYFGDGTRLSIL.

To note about this clonotype: The junction departs from the called germline gene at one end, perhaps through a read error. V is TRBV14 and J is TRBJ2-1; 7 nucleotides agree with TRBD1. Germline values: CDR1 SGHDN, CDR2 FVKESK. The CDR3 contains 17 residues. The CDR3 protein is CASGQEGLGTEYNEQFF. CDR3 coding DNA: TGTGCCAGCGGCCAAGAGGGTCTGGGGACAGAGTACAATGAGCAGTTCTTC.

The chain couples TRBV7-3 to TRBJ2-1, with 11 bases that match TRBD1. Losses at the gene ends were 5 bases for V and 7 bases for J; bases not matched to a gene: 7. The CDR3 totals 15 residues. Per the germline V gene, CDR1 is SGHTA and CDR2 is FQGTGA. The CDR3 bases are TGTGCCAGCAGCACAGGGACAGGGGGTGGGAATGAGCAGTTCTTC. Its protein is CASSTGTGGGNEQFF.

This clonotype is labeled medium-sized. The V call is TRBV6-5, the J call TRBJ2-7; 7 bases are shared with TRBD1. Germline CDR1 reads MNHEY; CDR2 reads SVGAGI. V lost 2 bases and J lost 0; bases outside the gene matches: 4. The CDR3 is made up of 15 amino acids. CDR3 bases: TGTGCCAGCAGTTACACCCCAGGGGGCTCCTACGAGCAGTACTTC. Encoded protein: CASSYTPGGSYEQYF.

The chain recombines TRBV7-3 with TRBJ2-5; no clear D. The CDR3 consists of 13 residues. V was cut by 1 base and J by 4 bases, with 7 bases left in between. CDR1 and CDR2 (germline): SGHTA, FQGTGA. CDR3 coding DNA: TGTGCCAGCAGCTTAAAACCCCGAGAGACCCAGTACTTC. Its translation is CASSLKPRETQYF. Together with reference TRBV7-3 and TRBJ2-5, the CDR3 gives the full variable domain: GAGVSQTPSNKVTEKGKYVELRCDPISGHTALYWYRQSLGQGPEFLIYFQGTGAADDSGLPNDRFFAVRPEGSVSTLKIQRTERGDSAVYLCASSLKPRETQYFGPGTRLLVL.

Details on this clonotype: A much larger clonotype is one base distant, so this may be a read error. The chain has TRBV12-3 or TRBV12-4 and TRBJ1-2; no definite D call. The CDR3 has 14 residues. The CDR3 reads CASSLGSENYGHTF. DNA for the CDR3: TGTGCCAGCAGTTTAGGTTCAGAAAACTATGGCCACACCTTC.

The chain recombines TRBV11-2 with TRBJ2-7; tentative D call: TRBD2 (6 bases). From germline, CDR1 is SGHAT and CDR2 FQNNGV. This CDR3 is 16 amino acids long. Trimming removed 6 bases from V and 1 base from J, with 19 bases in between. CDR3 sequence (DNA): TGTGCCAGCAGGACGGGAGTGGGAGAAGAATCCTACGAGCAGTACTTC. The encoded protein is CASRTGVGEESYEQYF.

This clonotype was counted a few times. The CDR3 end shows no conserved phenylalanine or tryptophan, and so a read error is likely. The chain joins TRBV29-1 to TRBJ2-3; TRBD1 agrees at 9 bases. The germline gives CDR1 SQVTM, CDR2 ANQGSEA. This CDR3 is 14 amino acids long. CDR3 region: CSFRTGAFTDTQYL. CDR3 nucleotides: TGCAGCTTTAGGACAGGGGCTTTCACAGATACCCAGTATTTG.

Concerning this clonotype itself: One junction end does not reproduce the germline sequence, and a read error may be involved. The chain couples TRBV4-1 to TRBJ1-5; D not resolved. Germline values: CDR1 MGHRA, CDR2 YSYEKL. The CDR3 length is 15 residues. CDR3 nucleotide sequence: TGCGTCAGCAGCCCCATAGAGAGGAGCAATCAGCCCCAGCATTTT. As protein: CVSSPIERSNQPQHF.